Given below is one T cell receptor (beta chain) in context. What it binds is not known. With 3 bases removed from V and 6 bases from J, the gap between germline ends came to 10 bases. CDR3 length: 14 amino acids. The germline gives CDR1 SGDLS, CDR2 YYNGEE. These data come from a study of CD8+ T cells in alopecia areata. The overall study: Each of the treated patients was given oral tofacitinib, 5 to 10 mg twice daily, for moderate-to-severe alopecia areata.

Extraction of RNA preceded its reverse transcription into cDNA, which served as the sequencing template. TCRdb's table, derived via immunoSEQ multiplex PCR, lists solely in-frame clones and lacks some. The sample carries about 200,000 clones, around 66% recorded once. Study results and caveats: Sequences from scalp samples also cover resident alphabeta T cells of normal skin.

As for treatment: oral pan-JAK inhibitor, 5-10 mg twice daily. Individuals with alopecia areata gave both lesional scalp punch biopsies and peripheral blood for collection. PBMCs served as the source from which CD4+ and CD8+ T cells were sorted. The clonotype originates from a human donor with alopecia areata. The specimen was CD4+ T cells sorted from blood, collected at week 4, from a patient treated with tofacitinib. The rearrangement links TRBV9 to TRBJ1-6, with D maybe TRBD1 (5 bases). The CDR3, as DNA: TGTGCCAGCAGCGAGGGGACGGTTAATTCACCCCTCCACTTT. Translating it yields CASSEGTVNSPLHF. Supplemented by reference TRBV9 and TRBJ1-6, the full variable domain reads DSGVTQTPKHLITATGQRVTLRCSPRSGDLSVYWYQQSLDQGLQFLIQYYNGEERAKGNILERFSAQQFPDLHSELNLSSLELGDSALYFCASSEGTVNSPLHFGNGTRLTVT.